The 32 T cell receptor beta chains presented below share a single source sample, sequenced in a study of kidney transplant recipient with SARS-CoV-2 infection. TCRdb reanalysed the reads using MiXCR and keeps one entry per CDR3 protein. This table has fewer than 250,000 distinct CDR3 sequences, about 28% appearing once. This material consisted of a blood sample, taken at baseline and between days 110 and 120 from a kidney transplant recipient. The receptors were sampled from a young adult male patient who had COVID-19 and was a kidney transplant recipient. Some T cells may arise from the graft donor.

The table lists this clonotype with many counts. The chain links TRBV2 to TRBJ1-5; the D is unclear. The germline gives CDR1 SNHLY, CDR2 FYNNEI. The V and J ends lost 5 bases and 4 bases respectively, with 9 bases between them. The CDR3 is 13 residues long. CDR3 nucleotide sequence: TGTGCCAGCAGTCGTGACGGTAATCAGCCCCAGCATTTT. This encodes CASSRDGNQPQHF. Looking up the rest from reference TRBV2 and TRBJ1-5 gives the full variable domain: EPEVTQTPSHQVTQMGQEVILRCVPISNHLYFYWYRQILGQKVEFLVSFYNNEISEKSEIFDDQFSVERPDGSNFTLKIRSTKLEDSAMYFCASSRDGNQPQHFGDGTRLSIL.

This clonotype came up many times. The chain employs TRBV7-1 and TRBJ1-2; no reliable D call. TRBV7-1 is noted as an ORF with a role that remains uncertain. The CDR3 sequence is 17 residues long. V gave up 5 bases and J gave up 4 bases, with 23 bases separating them. The chain's CDR3 is CASSIGSHEGKTYGYTF. CDR3 bases: TGTGCCAGCAGCATTGGCAGTCACGAGGGAAAGACCTATGGCTACACCTTC.

The chain recombines TRBV5-4 with TRBJ2-5, with 7 positions matching TRBD1. Germline trimming cut 4 bases from V and 3 bases from J; bases unmatched to any gene: 3. The CDR3 extends over 13 amino acids. CDR1 SGHNT and CDR2 YYREEE come from the germline V gene (reference sequence). This chain's CDR3 is CASSPGQEETQYF. CDR3 DNA sequence: TGTGCCAGCAGCCCCGGACAGGAAGAGACCCAGTACTTC.

The sample holds many counts of this clonotype. The chain carries TRBV5-1 and TRBJ2-3; D may be TRBD1 (5 bases). CDR3 length: 16 amino acids. The germline V and J ends were trimmed by 0 bases and 0 bases, with 11 bases remaining between them. Germline CDR1 and CDR2: SGHRS and YFSETQ. CDR3 in DNA: TGCGCCAGCAGCTTGGACCGACAGTCTAGCACAGATACGCAGTATTTT. As protein: CASSLDRQSSTDTQYF.

About this clonotype: This may stem from a read error, because a much larger clone lies one nucleotide away. This chain connects TRBV24-1 to TRBJ2-7; D uncertain. V lost 6 bases and J lost 3, with 17 bases in between. CDR3 length: 15 amino acids. Germline CDR1 is KGHDR and CDR2 is SFDVKD. CDR3 sequence: CATSNATSAGYEQYF. In DNA form, the CDR3 reads TGTGCCACCAGTAATGCCACGTCGGCCGGCTACGAGCAGTACTTC.

This clonotype turned up a few times. The V call is TRBV5-4, the J call TRBJ2-1; 9 nucleotides match TRBD1. Trimming cost V 4 bases and J 7 bases; bases outside gene matches: 9. This CDR3 spans 15 amino acids. CDR1 and CDR2 (germline): SGHNT, YYREEE (reference sequence). For the CDR3, the DNA is TGTGCCAGCAGCGAGGGACAGGGTGGTTTGAATGAGCAGTTCTTC. As protein: CASSEGQGGLNEQFF. Full variable domain (remainder filled in from reference TRBV5-4 and TRBJ2-1): ETGVTQSPTHLIKTRGQQVTLRCSSQSGHNTVSWYQQALGQGPQFIFQYYREEENGRGNFPPRFSGLQFPNYSSELNVNALELDDSALYLCASSEGQGGLNEQFFGPGTRLTVL.

The rearrangement joins TRBV21-1 to TRBJ2-1; the table's D call TRBD1 went unverified against the DNA. TRBV21-1 is described as a pseudogene. The CDR3 has 18 residues. In DNA, the CDR3 is TGTGCCAGCAGCAAAGGGCGCAGGGAGTACAGCTCCTACAATGAGCAGTTCTTC. Translating gives CASSKGRREYSSYNEQFF.

The table lists this clonotype with many counts. The V and J genes are TRBV10-3 and TRBJ2-5, with 7 positions matching TRBD1. This CDR3 has 14 residues. Germline V gene data show CDR1 as ENHRY and CDR2 as SYGVKD. Germline trimming cut 6 bases from V and 2 bases from J; bases unmatched to any gene: 6. Here the CDR3 reads CAIRRDRTQETQYF. CDR3 in DNA: TGTGCCATCAGACGGGACAGAACACAAGAGACCCAGTACTTC.

The V and J genes are TRBV11-3 and TRBJ1-2; D is undetermined. The CDR3 is 17 residues long. V lost 5 bases to trimming and J lost 4 bases, with 23 bases between them. The V gene's germline CDR1 is SGHNT and CDR2 YENEEA. The CDR3 is CASSMLGDLGKTYGYTF. Here the CDR3 DNA reads TGTGCCAGCAGCATGTTAGGCGATCTCGGAAAGACCTATGGCTACACCTTC.

The chain employs TRBV29-1 and TRBJ2-5; 7 bases fit TRBD1. Per the germline V gene, CDR1 is SQVTM and CDR2 is ANQGSEA. The V and J ends lost 4 bases and 0 bases, in that order; junction bases with no gene match: 17. The length of the CDR3 is 18 residues. The CDR3: CSVAPTGKGAMYQETQYF. The CDR3 nucleotides are TGCAGCGTTGCTCCGACAGGGAAAGGGGCAATGTACCAAGAGACCCAGTACTTC.

Note on this clonotype: This may be a read error: a much more frequent sequence differs by one nucleotide. V and J are TRBV5-3 and TRBJ1-2; D is unresolved. TRBV5-3 is annotated as an ORF whose role is uncertain. The length of the CDR3 is 16 residues. V lost 10 bases and J lost 4, with 26 bases in between. The CDR3 nucleotides read TGTGCCGGATTAGTGATAGTGGTGAGAAAGACCTATGGCTACACCTTC. This gives the protein CAGLVIVVRKTYGYTF.

The sample holds many counts of this clonotype. The chain uses TRBV7-6 and TRBJ2-2; 12 bases are shared with TRBD2. Losses at the gene ends were 3 bases for V and 4 bases for J; bases not matched to a gene: 3. CDR1 SGHVS and CDR2 FNYEAQ come from the germline V gene. CDR3 length: 16 residues. CDR3 region: CASSLASGRATGELFF. CDR3 DNA: TGTGCCAGCAGCTTGGCTAGCGGGAGGGCCACCGGGGAGCTGTTTTTT. Filled out from reference TRBV7-6 and TRBJ2-2, the complete variable domain reads GAGVSQSPRYKVTKRGQDVALRCDPISGHVSLYWYRQALGQGPEFLTYFNYEAQQDKSGLPNDRFSAERPEGSISTLTIQRTEQRDSAMYRCASSLASGRATGELFFGEGSRLTVL.

This clonotype was recorded many times. This chain joins TRBV5-1 and TRBJ2-7; D possibly corresponds to TRBD2 (5 bases). Germline V gene sequence: CDR1 SGHRS, CDR2 YFSETQ. V was cut by 5 bases and J by 4 bases, with 16 bases left in between. The CDR3 has 14 residues. The CDR3 loop is CASSFSAGDYEQYF. The CDR3 DNA reads TGCGCCAGCAGTTTTTCGGCCGGGGATTACGAGCAGTACTTC.

Notes on this clonotype: A read error is possible here, since a much larger clone lies one base away. This rearrangement joins TRBV6-5 to TRBJ1-6; D gene unclear. The CDR3 is made up of 13 amino acids. Germline V CDR1 and CDR2: MNHEY, SVGAGI. The CDR3 DNA sequence: TGTGCCACGCAATCCGGGATTAATTCACCCCCCCACTTT. Protein product: CATQSGINSPPHF.

This clonotype appeared once. A much larger clone lies a single base off, so this may be a read error. The rearrangement links TRBV10-3 to TRBJ2-1; D is undetermined. Between the trimmed V and J ends, which lost 5 bases and 5 bases, there was a span of 10 bases. CDR1 and CDR2 (germline): ENHRY, SYGVKD. The CDR3 loop spans 13 amino acids. The CDR3 bases are TGTGCCATCAGTCCGGGCTATAACAATGAGCAGTTCTTC. This codes for CAISPGYNNEQFF.

A remark on this clonotype: This sequence may be a read error, since a much larger clone differs from it by one base. V usage is TRBV6-1 and J usage is TRBJ1-4; D is unresolved. This CDR3 is built from 13 residues. Germline V gene lookup returns CDR1 MNHNS and CDR2 SASEGT. The CDR3 bases are TGTGCCAGCAGCGGGAGACGGGGTGAAAAACTGCTTTTT. It encodes CASSGRRGEKLLF.

This clonotype showed up just once. With a much larger clone just one base away, this may be a read error. J is TRBJ1-1 and V is TRBV7-8; D not certain. CDR1 is SGHVS and CDR2 is FQNEAQ in the germline V gene. This CDR3 is 13 amino acids long. The CDR3 DNA follows: TGTGCCGGCAGCTTAGCGGTAACGGTGAAAGCTTTCTTT. This codes for CAGSLAVTVKAFF.

This clonotype came up once. A much more abundant neighbour one base away suggests this may be a read error. The V gene is TRBV7-9, the J gene TRBJ2-4; D may be TRBD1 (6 bases). The DNA end is a closer match to TRBJ2-7, so the J assignment may be wrong. This CDR3 spans 15 amino acids. From germline, CDR1 is SEHNR and CDR2 FQNEAQ (reference sequence). CDR3 DNA: TGTGCCAGCAATATAATTCAGGGGATTTCTTGCGAGCAGTACTTC. Translation: CASNIIQGISCEQYF.

This clonotype was detected many times. This chain connects TRBV29-1 to TRBJ1-1; TRBD1 aligns across 10 bases. Germline CDR1 and CDR2: SQVTM and ANQGSEA. The V gene end was trimmed by 7 bases and the J gene end by 0 bases; junction bases not matched to a gene: 11. The CDR3 has 16 amino acids. CDR3 loop: CSAQGGQGRMNTEAFF. The CDR3 bases are TGCAGCGCCCAAGGGGGACAGGGGCGGATGAACACTGAAGCTTTCTTT.

A remark on this clonotype: This may stem from a read error, because a much larger clone lies one nucleotide away. V gene TRBV7-8 combines with J gene TRBJ2-2; TRBD2 matches 14 bases. CDR1 and CDR2 from the germline V gene are SGHVS and FQNEAQ. This CDR3 spans 16 amino acids. The CDR3 is CANSFRLAGGTGELFF. In nucleotides, the CDR3 is TGTGCCAACAGCTTCCGACTAGCGGGAGGGACCGGGGAGCTGTTTTTT.

This clonotype came up a few times. Written as DNA, the CDR3 is TGTGCCAGCAACAACTCGAGGGAGGGAGATACGCAGTATTTT. Protein sequence: CASNNSREGDTQYF. This chain joins TRBV6-5 and TRBJ2-3, with 7 bases lining up with TRBD2. Germline V gene lookup returns CDR1 MNHEY and CDR2 SVGAGI. V lost 7 bases, J lost 5 bases, and 9 bases stayed unmatched. The CDR3 is 14 amino acids.

This clonotype appeared many times. The chain joins TRBV5-3 to TRBJ1-2; D ambiguous. TRBV5-3 counts as an open reading frame of uncertain function. V shed 6 bases and J shed 4 bases, with 22 bases lying between them. The CDR3 totals 16 residues. The CDR3 loop reads CARNIPVVRKTYGYTF. CDR3 coding DNA: TGTGCCAGAAACATTCCAGTGGTGAGAAAGACCTATGGCTACACCTTC.

The V and J genes are TRBV10-3 and TRBJ2-5, with D possibly TRBD1 on 6 matching bases. The CDR3 is made up of 17 amino acids. Trimming removed 4 bases from V and 2 bases from J, with 20 bases in between. Germline values: CDR1 ENHRY, CDR2 SYGVKD. The CDR3 is CAISGTLTGTKQETQYF. For the CDR3, the DNA is TGTGCCATCAGTGGTACATTAACCGGGACAAAACAAGAGACCCAGTACTTC.

This clonotype was picked up many times. The CDR3 here is CASSSLTGTSNQPQHF. The CDR3 coding sequence is TGTGCCAGCAGCTCTCTGACAGGGACCAGCAATCAGCCCCAGCATTTT. The chain recombines TRBV5-6 with TRBJ1-5; 7 bases align to TRBD1. The trim removed 3 bases at V and 1 base at J, leaving 7 bases unmatched. The CDR3 consists of 16 residues. Per germline, CDR1 SGHDT and CDR2 YYEEEE. The whole variable domain, remainder taken from reference TRBV5-6 and TRBJ1-5, is DAGVTQSPTHLIKTRGQQVTLRCSPKSGHDTVSWYQQALGQGPQFIFQYYEEEERQRGNFPDRFSGHQFPNYSSELNVNALLLGDSALYLCASSSLTGTSNQPQHFGDGTRLSIL.

As concerns this clonotype: A much larger clonotype is one base distant, so this may be a read error. The chain employs TRBV7-2 and TRBJ1-2; D remains unclear. The V end lost 7 bases, the J end lost 4 bases, and 25 bases lay between the germline ends. This CDR3 has 17 residues. The germline V gene has CDR1 SGHTA and CDR2 FQGNSA. CDR3 sequence: CASNVGCRDGKTYGYTF. In nucleotides, the CDR3 is TGTGCCAGCAACGTTGGGTGCAGAGACGGAAAGACCTATGGCTACACCTTC.

This clonotype appeared many times. This CDR3 reads CASRYGVSRKTYGYTF. The CDR3 DNA follows: TGTGCCAGCCGGTACGGTGTCTCGCGAAAGACCTATGGCTACACCTTC. The J gene is TRBJ1-2, the V gene TRBV5-5, with unresolved D. The length of the CDR3 is 16 residues. Trimming shortened V by 7 bases and J by 4 bases, and 23 bases separated the two germline ends. Germline V gene lookup returns CDR1 SGHKS and CDR2 YYEKEE (reference sequence).

This clonotype was detected only a few times. The chain has TRBV7-2 and TRBJ2-3; a weak D match, TRBD2 (5 bases). Germline lookup yields CDR1 SGHTA and CDR2 FQGNSA. V was clipped by 5 bases and J by 0 bases, with 9 bases between them. There are 14 residues in the CDR3. CDR3 sequence: CASSPPGSTDTQYF. The CDR3 DNA sequence: TGTGCCAGCAGCCCTCCGGGGAGCACAGATACGCAGTATTTT.

To note about this clonotype: Possible read error: a much larger clone is one base away. V usage is TRBV7-9 and J usage is TRBJ1-1; D call uncertain. Between the trimmed V and J ends, which lost 5 bases and 4 bases, there was a span of 11 bases. Germline CDR1 and CDR2: SEHNR and FQNEAQ (reference sequence). CDR3 length: 13 residues. This chain's CDR3 is CASSHGVSTEAFF. The CDR3 DNA follows: TGTGCCAGCAGCCACGGGGTTAGCACTGAAGCTTTCTTT.

This chain connects TRBV15 to TRBJ2-5; D unresolved. Germline V gene sequence: CDR1 LNHNV, CDR2 YYDKDF (reference sequence). V was trimmed by 1 base and J by 2 bases, leaving 11 bases between them. The CDR3 is made up of 15 amino acids. CDR3 nucleotide sequence: TGTGCCACCAGCAGAGTTCAGGAACCACAAGAGACCCAGTACTTC. This codes for CATSRVQEPQETQYF.

Of note for this clonotype: This may come from a read error, since a much larger clone is one base off. The rearrangement uses TRBV6-5 and TRBJ2-4; no firm D call. The CDR3 sequence is 17 residues long. The germline V gene has CDR1 MNHEY and CDR2 SVGAGI. The CDR3 loop reads CASSYWVECRKTYGHTF. Here the CDR3 DNA reads TGTGCCAGCAGTTATTGGGTGGAATGTAGAAAGACCTATGGCCACACCTTC.

In regard to this clonotype: Being one base from a much bigger clone, this may be a read error. V usage is TRBV28 and J usage is TRBJ2-7, with no clear D. Germline V lookup: CDR1 MDHEN, CDR2 SYDVKM. V was shortened by 10 bases and J by 2 bases, with 15 bases between the two germline ends. CDR3 length equals 13 residues. CDR3 in amino acids: CANTLTGPYEQYF. DNA for the CDR3: TGTGCCAACACCCTGACCGGCCCCTACGAGCAGTACTTC.

This clonotype appeared a few times. This sequence joins TRBV18 and TRBJ2-5, with 7 bases identical to TRBD1. The junction had 9 bases not matched to a gene; V was cut back by 3 bases and J by 2 bases. The CDR3 extends over 16 amino acids. Per germline, CDR1 KGHSH and CDR2 LQKENI. CDR3 nucleotides: TGTGCCAGCTCACCTAGCGACAGGGTTCTTCAAGAGACCCAGTACTTC. This gives the protein CASSPSDRVLQETQYF.